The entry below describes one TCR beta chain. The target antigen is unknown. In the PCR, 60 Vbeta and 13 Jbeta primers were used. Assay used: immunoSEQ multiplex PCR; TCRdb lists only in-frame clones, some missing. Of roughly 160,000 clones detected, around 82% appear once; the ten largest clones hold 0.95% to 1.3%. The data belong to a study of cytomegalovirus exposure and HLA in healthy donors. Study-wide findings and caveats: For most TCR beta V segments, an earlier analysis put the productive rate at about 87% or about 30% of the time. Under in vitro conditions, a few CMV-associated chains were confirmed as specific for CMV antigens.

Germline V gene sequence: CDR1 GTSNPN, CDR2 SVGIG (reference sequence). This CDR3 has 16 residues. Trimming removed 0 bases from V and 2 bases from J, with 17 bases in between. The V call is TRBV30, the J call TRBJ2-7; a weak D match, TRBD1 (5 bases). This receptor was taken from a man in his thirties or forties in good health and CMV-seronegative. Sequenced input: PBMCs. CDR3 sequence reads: CAWSVALNRKAYEQYF. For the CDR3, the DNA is TGTGCCTGGAGTGTAGCCCTTAACAGGAAGGCCTACGAGCAGTACTTC. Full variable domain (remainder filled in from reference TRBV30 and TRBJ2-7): SQTIHQWPATLVQPVGSPLSLECTVEGTSNPNLYWYRQAAGRGLQLLFYSVGIGQISSEVPQNLSASRPQDRQFILSSKKLLLSDSGFYLCAWSVALNRKAYEQYFGPGTRLTVT.